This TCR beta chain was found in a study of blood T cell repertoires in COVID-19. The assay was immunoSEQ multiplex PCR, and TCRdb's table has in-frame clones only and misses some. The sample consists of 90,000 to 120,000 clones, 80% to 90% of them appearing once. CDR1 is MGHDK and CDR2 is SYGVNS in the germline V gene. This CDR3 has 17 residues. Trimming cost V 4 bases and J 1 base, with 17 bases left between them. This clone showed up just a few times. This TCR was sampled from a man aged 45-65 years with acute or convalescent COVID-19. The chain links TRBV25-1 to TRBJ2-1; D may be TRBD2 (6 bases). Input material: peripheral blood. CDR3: CASSAQLTSRSYNEQFF. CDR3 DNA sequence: TGTGCCAGCAGTGCCCAGTTGACTAGTCGATCCTACAATGAGCAGTTCTTC. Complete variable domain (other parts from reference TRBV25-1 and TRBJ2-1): EADIYQTPRYLVIGTGKKITLECSQTMGHDKMYWYQQDPGMELHLIHYSYGVNSTEKGDLSSESTVSRIRTEHFPLTLESARPSHTSQYLCASSAQLTSRSYNEQFFGPGTRLTVL.